This T cell receptor (beta chain) was obtained from a study of human T cells and chemical hapten exposure. Study-wide background: An approximately 2 cm by approximately 2 cm inner upper arm patch received 2% DPC for sensitization. The study lasted 20 to 30 weeks, and patients were dosed weekly with diphenylcyclopropenone on the scalp throughout. Study-level findings and limits: Expanded TCRs formed significantly more large CDR3 similarity clusters than controls.

Stated time point: patch test 2, 6 weeks after DPC sensitization. The sample's treatment: therapeutic diphenylcyclopropenone sensitization with weekly scalp DPC. In germline, CDR1 is SGHDT, CDR2 YYEEEE. The CDR3 covers 16 residues. Deletions cut 0 bases from V and 5 bases from J, with 15 bases between. In this sample, this clonotype turned up a few times. What it binds is unknown. Library construction involved attaching unique molecular identifiers to individual cDNA molecules, which allowed quantitative, reproducible TCR counting. TCRdb recomputed calls from the RACE reads with MiXCR, one row per CDR3 protein. The sample yields roughly 380,000 distinct CDR3 sequences, just under 6.5% seen once.

J is TRBJ2-1 and V is TRBV5-6; D may be TRBD2 (6 bases). This receptor was identified in a woman aged 18-29 years with alopecia areata. Some clones in this sample may be carry-over from other donors' samples. The sequenced sample was whole blood, obtained in connection with sensitization to the hapten diphenylcyclopropenone (DPC). This CDR3 reads CASSLARLVGNNEQFF. The CDR3 nucleotides are TGTGCCAGCAGCTTGGCCCGACTAGTAGGGAACAATGAGCAGTTCTTC.